Below are 29 T cell receptor beta chains sequenced from a single sample in a study of cytomegalovirus exposure and HLA in healthy donors. Primers for the PCR totalled 60 Vbeta and 13 Jbeta. Libraries were prepared by immunoSEQ multiplex PCR; TCRdb keeps only in-frame clonotypes and omits some of them. The table records around 130,000 clones, approximately 57% of them present only once. The specimen sequenced was PBMCs. Every receptor here comes from a male donor in good health and CMV-seronegative.

This clone was observed once. The chain has TRBV5-1 and TRBJ1-6; D gene unclear. The CDR3 is made up of 12 amino acids. Germline V gives CDR1 SGHRS, CDR2 YFSETQ. The V end lost 5 bases, the J end lost 10 bases, and 10 bases lay between the germline ends. Written as DNA, the CDR3 is TGCGCCAGCAGGTCAGGAGGGTCACCCCTCCACTTT. Translated, it gives CASRSGGSPLHF. The full variable domain, with the rest looked up from reference TRBV5-1 and TRBJ1-6, is KAGVTQTPRYLIKTRGQQVTLSCSPISGHRSVSWYQQTPGQGLQFLFEYFSETQRNKGNFPGRFSGRQFSNSRSEMNVSTLELGDSALYLCASRSGGSPLHFGNGTRLTVT.

This clone was recorded a few times. The chain uses TRBV6-1 and TRBJ2-7; D perhaps matches TRBD2 (6 bases). Germline CDR1 reads MNHNS; CDR2 reads SASEGT. This CDR3 contains 14 residues. V was shortened by 6 bases and J by 2 bases, with 14 bases between the two germline ends. CDR3 in DNA: TGTGCCAGCAGAAAGGGCGGGGACGCCTACGAGCAGTACTTC. Protein sequence: CASRKGGDAYEQYF.

Only one count was recorded for this clone. The J gene is TRBJ2-7, the V gene TRBV2, with D unclear. With 5 bases removed from V and 2 bases from J, the gap between germline ends came to 4 bases. Germline V lookup: CDR1 SNHLY, CDR2 FYNNEI. This CDR3 is 11 amino acids long. The CDR3 is CASSTTYEQYF. CDR3 sequence (DNA): TGTGCCAGCAGTACAACCTACGAGCAGTACTTC.

The table lists this clone with a few counts. The CDR3 loop is CASRKFTGTENYGYTF. DNA of the CDR3: TGTGCCAGTAGAAAATTTACCGGGACAGAGAACTATGGCTACACCTTC. This rearrangement joins TRBV19 to TRBJ1-2; 7 bases map to TRBD1. The germline CDR1 and CDR2 sequences are LNHDA and SQIVND (reference sequence). The J segment lost 2 bases and the V segment lost 6 bases, leaving 12 bases of the junction unmatched. The CDR3 length is 16 residues.

The rearrangement joins TRBV9 to TRBJ2-3, with TRBD1 identical over 8 bases. The ends lost 0 bases at V and 6 bases at J; junction bases unmatched: 3. Per germline, CDR1 SGDLS and CDR2 YYNGEE. The CDR3 totals 14 residues. The CDR3 loop reads CASSVGTGFDTQYF. Here the CDR3 DNA reads TGTGCCAGCAGCGTAGGGACAGGGTTCGATACGCAGTATTTT.

The chain employs TRBV5-1 and TRBJ2-1; 7 bases map to TRBD2. V trimming: 0 bases; J trimming: 5 bases; junction bases outside the gene matches: 5. There are 15 residues in the CDR3. Per germline, CDR1 SGHRS and CDR2 YFSETQ. CDR3 residues: CASSLVWGGNNEQFF. The CDR3 coding sequence is TGCGCCAGCAGCTTGGTGTGGGGGGGTAACAATGAGCAGTTCTTC. Full variable domain (remainder filled in from reference TRBV5-1 and TRBJ2-1): KAGVTQTPRYLIKTRGQQVTLSCSPISGHRSVSWYQQTPGQGLQFLFEYFSETQRNKGNFPGRFSGRQFSNSRSEMNVSTLELGDSALYLCASSLVWGGNNEQFFGPGTRLTVL.

This clone was seen only a few times. The rearrangement links TRBV6-5 to TRBJ2-2, with D tentatively TRBD1 (6 bases). Germline-derived CDR1 and CDR2 are MNHEY and SVGAGI. The CDR3 consists of 13 residues. Trimming removed 7 bases at V and 3 bases at J, with 9 bases between. This CDR3 reads CASKYRDTGELFF. In nucleotides, the CDR3 is TGTGCCAGCAAGTACAGGGACACCGGGGAGCTGTTTTTT.

This clone has just a few counts. This chain connects TRBV2 to TRBJ2-5; 9 bases match TRBD2. The germline CDR1 and CDR2 sequences are SNHLY and FYNNEI. The CDR3 loop spans 14 amino acids. The trim removed 5 bases at V and 5 bases at J, leaving 6 bases unmatched. The CDR3 reads CASSTLAGSETQYF. The CDR3 bases are TGTGCCAGCAGTACTCTAGCGGGGAGTGAGACCCAGTACTTC.

This clone appeared a few times. The V call is TRBV18, the J call TRBJ1-1; TRBD1 aligns across 7 bases. The CDR3 is 14 amino acids. Germline trimming cut 2 bases from V and 3 bases from J; bases unmatched to any gene: 3. CDR1 and CDR2 (germline): KGHSH, LQKENI. Here the CDR3 reads CASSPRQGYTEAFF. The CDR3 nucleotides are TGTGCCAGCTCACCAAGACAGGGCTACACTGAAGCTTTCTTT.

The chain links TRBV29-1 to TRBJ2-7, with 8 nucleotides matching TRBD2. CDR3 length: 13 amino acids. Germline V lookup: CDR1 SQVTM, CDR2 ANQGSEA. With V trimmed by 3 bases and J by 2 bases, 3 bases remained unmatched. CDR3 DNA: TGCAGCGTTGAGAGCGGGGGCACCTACGAGCAGTACTTC. As protein: CSVESGGTYEQYF.

This clone occurred once. Compared with germline, one end of the junction differs, possibly owing to a read error. The chain joins TRBV2 to TRBJ2-5, with D hard to call. Germline V gene data show CDR1 as SNHLY and CDR2 as FYNNEI. The CDR3 runs 12 residues. CDR3 DNA sequence: TGTGCCAGCAGCGAAGATCGAGAGACCCAGTACTTC. Its protein is CASSEDRETQYF. The full variable domain, its missing parts supplied by reference TRBV2 and TRBJ2-5, is EPEVTQTPSHQVTQMGQEVILRCVPISNHLYFYWYRQILGQKVEFLVSFYNNEISEKSEIFDDQFSVERPDGSNFTLKIRSTKLEDSAMYFCASSEDRETQYFGPGTRLLVL.

The chain recombines TRBV6-1 with TRBJ2-7, with 11 bases matching TRBD2. The germline CDR1 and CDR2 sequences are MNHNS and SASEGT. This CDR3 contains 13 residues. The V gene end was trimmed by 7 bases and the J gene end by 6 bases; junction bases not matched to a gene: 5. The CDR3, as DNA: TGTGCCAGCAACTTAGCGGGGGGGCGCGAGCAGTACTTC. This encodes CASNLAGGREQYF.

The chain couples TRBV18 to TRBJ2-7; TRBD1 agrees at 8 bases. The CDR3 has 14 amino acids. V gave up 2 bases and J gave up 1 base; unmatched junction bases: 1. Looked up from germline, CDR1 is KGHSH and CDR2 is LQKENI. The CDR3 loop reads CASSPGQGSYEQYF. Here the CDR3 DNA reads TGTGCCAGCTCACCAGGACAGGGTTCCTACGAGCAGTACTTC.

CDR3 nucleotide sequence: TGCGCCAGCAGCCATTTCACAAAGGACAGAACCGGGGAGCTGTTTTTT. This encodes CASSHFTKDRTGELFF. The V call is TRBV4-1, the J call TRBJ2-2, with a tentative D call TRBD1 (6 bases). Deletions cut 3 bases from V and 5 bases from J, with 16 bases between. This CDR3 has 16 residues. CDR1 is MGHRA and CDR2 is YSYEKL in the germline V gene.

There are a few counts of this clone. This sequence joins TRBV28 and TRBJ2-5; possibly TRBD2 for D (6 bases). The J call may not be correct, given that the DNA end is closer to TRBJ2-7. The CDR3 has 16 amino acids. The germline gives CDR1 MDHEN, CDR2 SYDVKM. CDR3 sequence: CASFRDSNSPGYEQYF. As DNA, the CDR3 is TGTGCCAGCTTCCGGGACTCTAATTCTCCAGGGTACGAGCAGTACTTC.

This chain joins TRBV11-2 and TRBJ2-7; D is uncertain. CDR1 is SGHAT, CDR2 FQNNGV, per germline. V dropped 0 bases and J dropped 4 bases, with 7 bases sitting between them. The CDR3 length is 13 residues. CDR3 sequence reads: CASSLEVQYEQYF. The CDR3 nucleotides read TGTGCCAGCAGCTTAGAGGTTCAGTACGAGCAGTACTTC.

This clone was seen more than once but under ten times. The chain has TRBV6-5 and TRBJ1-4, with unresolved D. Trimming took off 6 bases at V and 8 bases at J, with 7 bases between the two ends. From germline, CDR1 is MNHEY and CDR2 SVGAGI. This CDR3 is built from 11 residues. The CDR3 region has the DNA TGTGCCAGCAGGTCCGGGGAAAAACTGTTTTTT. It codes for CASRSGEKLFF.

The chain employs TRBV6-4 and TRBJ1-2, with 7 bases that match TRBD1. CDR3 size: 15 residues. After removal of 6 bases from V and 0 bases from J, the junction contained 7 bases not matched to a gene. Per germline, CDR1 MRHNA and CDR2 SNTAGT. In DNA form, the CDR3 reads TGTGCCAGCAGGCCCGGACAGGACCCTAACTATGGCTACACCTTC. Residues: CASRPGQDPNYGYTF.

This clone has more than one count but fewer than ten. The chain recombines TRBV7-8 with TRBJ2-7; possible D gene TRBD2, 6 bases. V lost 0 bases and J lost 2, with 11 bases in between. The CDR3 totals 15 residues. Looked up from germline, CDR1 is SGHVS and CDR2 is FQNEAQ. CDR3 in DNA: TGTGCCAGCAGCTTAGCGGGGGGATCCCCCTACGAGCAGTACTTC. Its protein is CASSLAGGSPYEQYF.

This clone appeared a single time. The chain is built from TRBV6-5 and TRBJ1-2; possible D gene TRBD1, 5 bases. The V gene lost 0 bases and the J gene lost 7 bases, with 12 bases spanning the gap. CDR3 length: 14 amino acids. Germline values: CDR1 MNHEY, CDR2 SVGAGI. In nucleotides, the CDR3 is TGTGCCAGCAGTTACTCGGCAGGGAGGGGTGGCTACACCTTC. It translates to CASSYSAGRGGYTF.

The chain links TRBV7-9 to TRBJ1-5; 7 bases agree with TRBD1. Germline CDR1 and CDR2: SEHNR and FQNEAQ (reference sequence). The CDR3 has 13 residues. V trimming: 3 bases; J trimming: 7 bases; junction bases outside the gene matches: 3. CDR3 loop: CASSFTGEQPQHF. The CDR3 nucleotides read TGTGCCAGCAGCTTTACAGGGGAGCAGCCCCAGCATTTT.

This chain uses TRBV6-1 with TRBJ2-7; D is possibly TRBD2 (7 bases). Germline CDR1 MNHNS, CDR2 SASEGT. The CDR3 runs 15 residues. V was clipped by 6 bases and J by 1 base, with 16 bases between them. Here the CDR3 reads CASSQRGGLSYEQYF. DNA of the CDR3: TGTGCCAGCAGCCAAAGGGGGGGTCTTTCCTACGAGCAGTACTTC.

The rearrangement uses TRBV5-5 and TRBJ1-5; D is undetermined. V lost 3 bases and J 5 bases, leaving 9 bases between the germline ends. This CDR3 contains 13 residues. CDR1 is SGHKS and CDR2 is YYEKEE in the germline V gene (reference sequence). The CDR3 DNA is TGTGCCAGCAGCTCCCAACTCGATCAGCCCCAGCATTTT. Amino acid sequence: CASSSQLDQPQHF.

This chain uses TRBV27 with TRBJ2-2; D call uncertain. The V gene lost 1 base and the J gene lost 3 bases, with 12 bases spanning the gap. Germline assignment: CDR1 MNHEY and CDR2 SMNVEV (reference sequence). The CDR3 runs to 16 residues. The CDR3 bases are TGTGCCAGCAGTTTATTTACTACCTTTTACACCGGGGAGCTGTTTTTT. Amino acid sequence: CASSLFTTFYTGELFF.

The chain combines TRBV29-1 with TRBJ1-5; 9 nucleotides match TRBD1. Germline V lookup: CDR1 SQVTM, CDR2 ANQGSEA. This CDR3 region has 14 residues. V was pared by 7 bases and J by 5 bases, with 9 bases of the junction left unmatched. The CDR3 here is CSAGGGQGDQPQHF. The CDR3 DNA reads TGCAGCGCTGGGGGGGGACAGGGAGATCAGCCCCAGCATTTT. Full variable domain (remainder filled in from reference TRBV29-1 and TRBJ1-5): SAVISQKPSRDICQRGTSLTIQCQVDSQVTMMFWYRQQPGQSLTLIATANQGSEATYESGFVIDKFPISRPNLTFSTLTVSNMSPEDSSIYLCSAGGGQGDQPQHFGDGTRLSIL.

This clone was counted once. The chain combines TRBV7-2 with TRBJ1-2; D may be TRBD1 (5 bases). Germline CDR1 reads SGHTA; CDR2 reads FQGNSA. V was shortened by 8 bases and J by 8 bases, with 18 bases between the two germline ends. This CDR3 has 13 residues. The CDR3 reads CASAIGGMEGYTF. CDR3 nucleotide sequence: TGTGCCAGCGCCATTGGGGGGATGGAGGGCTACACCTTC.

This rearrangement joins TRBV7-2 to TRBJ2-7; D is unresolved. This CDR3 has 12 amino acids. Germline values: CDR1 SGHTA, CDR2 FQGNSA. The ends were cut back, 3 bases at V and 6 bases at J, with 9 bases in the middle. The CDR3 here is CASSLYRSEQYF. In DNA, the CDR3 is TGTGCCAGCAGCTTGTACAGAAGCGAGCAGTACTTC.

The CDR3 spells CASSFAHRDTEAFF. The DNA for the CDR3 is TGTGCCAGCAGCTTTGCCCACAGGGACACTGAAGCTTTCTTT. The V call is TRBV13, the J call TRBJ1-1, with D perhaps matching TRBD1 (6 bases). Germline V lookup: CDR1 PRHDT, CDR2 FYEKMQ (reference sequence). Trimming left V 3 bases short and J 3 bases short, with 11 bases between. This CDR3 is built from 14 residues.

V gene TRBV25-1 combines with J gene TRBJ1-1, with 9 nucleotides matching TRBD1. Germline CDR1 and CDR2: MGHDK and SYGVNS. This CDR3 has 13 residues. The V gene end was trimmed by 7 bases and the J gene end by 5 bases; junction bases not matched to a gene: 5. The CDR3: CASKQGANTEAFF. The CDR3 bases are TGTGCCAGCAAACAGGGGGCAAATACTGAAGCTTTCTTT.